The 2 T cell receptor beta chains given below trace back to one sample, sequenced in a study of T cells after yellow fever vaccination. TCRdb re-derived calls from the 5' RACE reads in MiXCR, one entry per CDR3 protein. The repertoire consists of hundreds of thousands of distinct CDR3 sequences, with roughly an eighth occurring once and the leading ten covering 15%. Sample: PBMCs, taken on the day of the yellow fever booster vaccination. The receptors derive from a young man who received the YFV17D yellow fever vaccine.

CDR3 in amino acids: CASMFTGRYEQFF. CDR3 coding DNA: TGTGCCAGCATGTTTACAGGGAGGTATGAGCAGTTCTTC. The chain carries TRBV2 and TRBJ2-1, with D tentatively TRBD1 or TRBD2 (6 bases each). V shed 7 bases and J shed 8 bases, with 15 bases lying between them. The CDR3 is 13 amino acids. The V gene's germline CDR1 is SNHLY and CDR2 FYNNEI.

The CDR3 DNA reads TGCGCCAGCAGCCAGGGACACTCCGGGGAGCTGTTTTTT. Protein sequence: CASSQGHSGELFF. This chain connects TRBV4-3 to TRBJ2-2; TRBD1 might be the D (6 bases). This CDR3 region has 13 residues. V lost 3 bases to trimming and J lost 6 bases, with 8 bases between them. CDR1 and CDR2 (germline): LGHNA, YSLEER.